The T cell receptor (beta chain) under discussion was sequenced for a study of blood T cell repertoires in COVID-19. TCRdb keeps only in-frame clones here, not all; method: immunoSEQ multiplex PCR. The data show 140,000 to 150,000 clones, about four fifths seen once. Trimming removed 5 bases at V and 8 bases at J, with 19 bases between. CDR1 and CDR2 from the germline V gene are SGHVS and FQNEAQ. The CDR3 loop spans 15 amino acids. The sequencing sample was made of peripheral blood. This sequence joins TRBV7-8 and TRBJ1-3; possibly TRBD1 for D (5 bases). The TCR comes from a human donor with acute or convalescent COVID-19. The donor label of this sample is uncertain. CDR3 amino acids: CASSPSGTPRYTIYF. CDR3 coding DNA: TGTGCCAGCAGCCCTTCCGGGACTCCTCGGTACACCATATATTTT.